The 18 T cell receptor beta chains presented below share a single source sample, sequenced in a study of control samples from healthy donors and cancer patients. Assay used: immunoSEQ multiplex PCR; TCRdb lists only in-frame clones, some missing. Of tens of thousands of clones listed, around 87% were seen once; the top ten hold roughly 20%. The sequenced sample was blood. These receptors all stem from a man over 45 in good health.

The chain employs TRBV19 and TRBJ2-1; 15 positions match TRBD2. V trimming: 5 bases; J trimming: 11 bases; junction bases outside the gene matches: 16. Germline values: CDR1 LNHDA, CDR2 SQIVND (reference sequence). This CDR3 is 18 amino acids long. CDR3: CASSPYAGLAGGPGKQFF. In DNA, the CDR3 is TGTGCCAGTAGTCCCTACGCCGGACTAGCGGGAGGGCCGGGTAAGCAGTTCTTC.

The genes are TRBV5-4 and TRBJ1-2; 8 positions match TRBD1. Losses at the gene ends were 4 bases for V and 6 bases for J; bases not matched to a gene: 8. Germline V CDR1 and CDR2: SGHNT, YYREEE (reference sequence). There are 14 residues in the CDR3. In DNA form, the CDR3 reads TGTGCCAGCAGCACCGGACAGGGTCAGGATGGCTACACCTTC. Protein: CASSTGQGQDGYTF.

The genes are TRBV24-1 and TRBJ2-1; 7 bases are a match to TRBD1. This CDR3 spans 16 amino acids. Germline CDR1 is KGHDR and CDR2 is SFDVKD. V dropped 0 bases and J dropped 8; count of bases not matched to a gene: 9. In DNA, the CDR3 is TGTGCCACCAGTGATTTGGGGACAGAAGGTCAGGATGAGCAGTTCTTC. This sequence encodes CATSDLGTEGQDEQFF.

This clone was detected only once. The chain uses TRBV4-1 and TRBJ2-3; 8 bases match TRBD2. V was pared by 2 bases and J by 3 bases, with 7 bases of the junction left unmatched. The germline gives CDR1 MGHRA, CDR2 YSYEKL. There are 16 residues in the CDR3. The CDR3 here is CASSQNSGIATDTQYF. The CDR3 DNA follows: TGCGCCAGCAGCCAAAATAGCGGGATAGCGACAGATACGCAGTATTTT.

The chain links TRBV5-4 to TRBJ1-2; 9 bases map to TRBD1. Germline trimming cut 2 bases from V and 14 bases from J; bases unmatched to any gene: 13. This CDR3 has 14 residues. Per germline, CDR1 SGHNT and CDR2 YYREEE (reference sequence). The CDR3 here is CASSFDRGEYAWTF. As DNA, the CDR3 is TGTGCCAGCAGCTTCGACAGGGGGGAGTATGCGTGGACCTTC.

The chain links TRBV5-4 to TRBJ2-7, with D perhaps matching TRBD2 (6 bases). Trimming removed 3 bases at V and 9 bases at J, with 10 bases between. Germline V gene sequence: CDR1 SGHNT, CDR2 YYREEE (reference sequence). This CDR3 has 11 residues. The CDR3 sequence: CASSSGVGQYF. For the CDR3, the DNA is TGTGCCAGCAGCTCGGGGGTGGGGCAGTACTTC.

As for this clone: At one end the junction does not follow the germline gene, possibly because of a read error. The chain has TRBV7-6 and TRBJ2-3; 7 bases align to TRBD2. The CDR3 has 15 residues. CDR1 SGHVS and CDR2 FNYEAQ come from the germline V gene. Here the CDR3 reads CASSRGEGSTDTQYF. The CDR3 DNA sequence: TGTGCCAGCAGCCGGGGGGAGGGTAGCACGGATACGCAGTATTTT.

This chain uses TRBV6-4 with TRBJ2-7; no definite D call. The CDR3 is 10 residues long. Looked up from germline, CDR1 is MRHNA and CDR2 is SNTAGT. The V end lost 9 bases, the J end lost 3 bases, and 6 bases lay between the germline ends. CDR3 amino acids: CASPLYEQYV. The CDR3 nucleotides read TGTGCCAGTCCCCTCTACGAGCAGTACGTC.

The chain links TRBV19 to TRBJ1-4; the D is unclear. The germline CDR1 and CDR2 sequences are LNHDA and SQIVND (reference sequence). V lost 0 bases, J lost 7 bases, and 9 bases lay in between. The CDR3 covers 14 residues. The CDR3 DNA reads as TGTGCCAGTAGTATAGAGACCTGGGGTGAAAAACTGTTTTTT. It translates to CASSIETWGEKLFF.

Regarding this clone: Other DNA sequences in the same sample also yield this CDR3. The chain carries TRBV5-5 and TRBJ2-5; a possible D gene is TRBD2 (5 bases). Trimming left V 4 bases short and J 1 base short, with 8 bases between. This CDR3 spans 13 amino acids. Germline CDR1 and CDR2: SGHKS and YYEKEE (reference sequence). The CDR3 DNA sequence: TGTGCCAGCAGCCGGGATCGCCAAGAGACCCAGTACTTC. Residues: CASSRDRQETQYF. Full variable domain (outside the CDR3, taken from reference TRBV5-5 and TRBJ2-5): DAGVTQSPTHLIKTRGQQVTLRCSPISGHKSVSWYQQVLGQGPQFIFQYYEKEERGRGNFPDRFSARQFPNYSSELNVNALLLGDSALYLCASSRDRQETQYFGPGTRLLVL.

V usage is TRBV27 and J usage is TRBJ2-5, with 12 bases lining up with TRBD2. Looked up from germline, CDR1 is MNHEY and CDR2 is SMNVEV (reference sequence). The junction had 16 bases not matched to a gene; V was cut back by 6 bases and J by 5 bases. The length of the CDR3 is 18 residues. As DNA, the CDR3 is TGTGCCAGCAGCTTAGGAGGGGGCAGGCTAGCGGGAGGGGAGACCCAGTACTTC. This translates into CASSLGGGRLAGGETQYF.

In its sample, this clone was seen a few times. The V call is TRBV27, the J call TRBJ2-1; TRBD1 might be the D (5 bases). Germline V lookup: CDR1 MNHEY, CDR2 SMNVEV (reference sequence). The length of the CDR3 is 15 residues. Trimming left V 6 bases short and J 5 bases short, with 17 bases between. The CDR3 reads CASRTGGRAHNEQFF. The CDR3 region has the DNA TGTGCCAGCAGAACGGGTGGCAGGGCACACAATGAGCAGTTCTTC.

The chain uses TRBV11-2 and TRBJ1-6; D is unclear. The CDR3 is 14 residues long. Germline assignment: CDR1 SGHAT and CDR2 FQNNGV. Trimming took off 1 base at V and 7 bases at J, with 8 bases between the two ends. The CDR3: CASSLVIGNSPLHF. The CDR3 coding sequence is TGTGCCAGCAGCTTAGTGATAGGGAATTCACCCCTCCACTTT.

The J gene is TRBJ1-1, the V gene TRBV7-6, with TRBD1 as a possible D gene (6 bases). The CDR3 runs to 15 residues. V dropped 8 bases and J dropped 1 base, with 17 bases sitting between them. Per the germline V gene, CDR1 is SGHVS and CDR2 is FNYEAQ. DNA of the CDR3: TGTGCCAGCGGACGACTAGGGGGGAGGAACACTGAAGCTTTCTTT. Its translation: CASGRLGGRNTEAFF.

The gene calls are TRBV5-1 and TRBJ1-1; tentatively, D is TRBD1 (5 bases). Germline CDR1 and CDR2: SGHRS and YFSETQ. The CDR3 is made up of 14 amino acids. V was clipped by 4 bases and J by 3 bases, with 13 bases between them. The CDR3 DNA reads TGCGCCAGCAGCGCGCCCGGGGCGGACACTGAAGCTTTCTTT. It yields the protein CASSAPGADTEAFF.

This chain uses TRBV30 with TRBJ2-3; 8 bases line up with TRBD2. CDR3 size: 17 residues. In germline, CDR1 is GTSNPN, CDR2 SVGIG (reference sequence). J gave up 4 bases and V 1 base, and 13 bases lay outside the gene matches. The CDR3 loop reads CAWSDGDGGLASDTQYF. The DNA for the CDR3 is TGTGCCTGGAGTGACGGTGATGGTGGACTAGCCTCAGATACGCAGTATTTT.

The J gene is TRBJ1-5, the V gene TRBV12-5; 9 bases are shared with TRBD1. V lost 6 bases to trimming and J lost 4 bases; unmatched junction nucleotides: 4. Germline assignment: CDR1 LGHNT and CDR2 FRNRAP. This CDR3 region has 14 residues. In DNA, the CDR3 is TGTGCTAGTGGCCGGGACAGGGCGAATCAGCCCCAGCATTTT. Translating gives CASGRDRANQPQHF.

The gene calls are TRBV5-6 and TRBJ1-4; TRBD1 is a possible D gene (5 bases). Germline V lookup: CDR1 SGHDT, CDR2 YYEEEE. The CDR3 extends over 13 amino acids. The ends were cut back, 4 bases at V and 8 bases at J, with 12 bases in the middle. The CDR3 sequence: CASSRDVREKLFF. In DNA form, the CDR3 reads TGTGCCAGCAGCCGGGACGTAAGGGAAAAACTGTTTTTT.